Listed here are 16 T cell receptor beta chains from one sample, sequenced in a study of control samples from healthy donors and cancer patients. The data were produced by immunoSEQ multiplex PCR, yet TCRdb's version contains in-frame clones alone and is incomplete. The data show 120,000 or so clones, roughly 92% seen once. Sequenced material: PBMCs. Source of these receptors: a man older than 75 with head and neck cancer.

The rearrangement joins TRBV11-2 to TRBJ2-7; TRBD1 agrees at 9 bases. With 0 bases clipped from V and 4 bases from J, the junction kept 10 bases outside the gene matches. Germline V gene data show CDR1 as SGHAT and CDR2 as FQNNGV. The CDR3 length is 17 residues. In DNA, the CDR3 is TGTGCCAGCAGCTTAGATTTCAACAGGGGGCCGTTATACGAGCAGTACTTC. It encodes CASSLDFNRGPLYEQYF.

This chain connects TRBV5-6 to TRBJ2-3; D might be TRBD2 (7 bases). Trimming cost V 2 bases and J 3 bases, with 16 bases left between them. Germline V gives CDR1 SGHDT, CDR2 YYEEEE. The CDR3 totals 16 residues. The CDR3 protein is CASSLNWGGLTDTQYF. Written as DNA, the CDR3 is TGTGCCAGCAGCTTAAATTGGGGGGGCCTGACAGATACGCAGTATTTT.

The rearrangement links TRBV2 to TRBJ2-1, with 9 bases that match TRBD2. V shed 7 bases and J 10 bases; nucleotides not matched to a gene: 11. The CDR3 runs 14 residues. CDR1 is SNHLY and CDR2 is FYNNEI in the germline V gene. The CDR3 loop is CASTPWLAGREQFF. The CDR3 DNA is TGTGCCAGCACTCCATGGCTAGCGGGGCGAGAGCAGTTCTTC. Looking up the rest from reference TRBV2 and TRBJ2-1 gives the full variable domain: EPEVTQTPSHQVTQMGQEVILRCVPISNHLYFYWYRQILGQKVEFLVSFYNNEISEKSEIFDDQFSVERPDGSNFTLKIRSTKLEDSAMYFCASTPWLAGREQFFGPGTRLTVL.

The chain couples TRBV10-2 to TRBJ2-3; D assignment may be TRBD1 or TRBD2 (6 bases each). Germline loops: CDR1 WSHSY, CDR2 SAAADI. The CDR3 has 14 amino acids. V was pared by 3 bases and J by 2 bases, with 9 bases between. The CDR3 DNA sequence: TGCGCCAGCAGTGATCGGGGGCCCACAGATACGCAGTATTTT. Protein sequence: CASSDRGPTDTQYF.

This rearrangement joins TRBV30 to TRBJ2-3; 8 positions agree with TRBD1. V lost 4 bases to trimming and J lost 6 bases; unmatched junction nucleotides: 3. This CDR3 contains 12 residues. Germline-derived CDR1 and CDR2 are GTSNPN and SVGIG (reference sequence). In DNA, the CDR3 is TGTGCCTGGATACAGGGGGTCGATACGCAGTATTTT. Translated, it gives CAWIQGVDTQYF.

The chain joins TRBV19 to TRBJ1-3; unclear D gene. This CDR3 has 17 amino acids. Trimming cost V 1 base and J 0 bases, with 13 bases left between them. CDR1 and CDR2 (germline): LNHDA, SQIVND (reference sequence). Here the CDR3 DNA reads TGTGCCAGTAGTATAGGGCGAGGCCGGTTCTCTGGAAACACCATATATTTT. Encoded protein: CASSIGRGRFSGNTIYF.

The chain uses TRBV9 and TRBJ1-2; tentatively, D is TRBD1 (5 bases). Germline CDR1 reads SGDLS; CDR2 reads YYNGEE. The germline V and J ends were trimmed by 0 bases and 2 bases, with 8 bases remaining between them. The CDR3 length is 14 residues. Written as DNA, the CDR3 is TGTGCCAGCAGCGTAGGTTCAGGGAACTATGGCTACACCTTC. This sequence encodes CASSVGSGNYGYTF.

Only a few counts were recorded for this clone. In DNA form, the CDR3 reads TGTGCCAGCAGTCGGGGACCAGAGGCTACGCAGTATTTT. It encodes CASSRGPEATQYF. The chain uses TRBV6-2 or TRBV6-3 and TRBJ2-3; either TRBD1 or TRBD2 may supply D (5 bases each). Germline V CDR1 and CDR2: MNHEY, SVGEGT. The germline V and J ends were trimmed by 5 bases and 8 bases, with 14 bases remaining between them. This CDR3 has 13 amino acids.

The chain couples TRBV7-6 to TRBJ2-5; the match to TRBD2 covers 9 bases. Trimming at V came to 0 bases and at J to 5 bases, leaving 4 bases not matched to a gene. The CDR3 length is 15 residues. Germline V gene lookup returns CDR1 SGHVS and CDR2 FNYEAQ. The CDR3: CASSLASGGLETQYF. The CDR3 region has the DNA TGTGCCAGCAGCTTAGCTAGCGGGGGTTTGGAGACCCAGTACTTC. The whole variable domain, filled in from reference TRBV7-6 and TRBJ2-5, reads GAGVSQSPRYKVTKRGQDVALRCDPISGHVSLYWYRQALGQGPEFLTYFNYEAQQDKSGLPNDRFSAERPEGSISTLTIQRTEQRDSAMYRCASSLASGGLETQYFGPGTRLLVL.

This chain joins TRBV19 and TRBJ1-1, with D possibly matching TRBD1 (5 bases). The CDR3 length is 12 residues. The germline V and J ends were trimmed by 10 bases and 8 bases, with 17 bases remaining between them. Germline V CDR1 and CDR2: LNHDA, SQIVND (reference sequence). The CDR3 DNA follows: TGTGCCATCACGAATAGGAACAGGGAAGCTTTCTTT. As protein: CAITNRNREAFF.

This clone is a singleton in its sample. DNA of the CDR3: TGCGCCAGCAGCTTGGCGGCAGGGCAAGAGACCCAGTACTTC. Encoded protein: CASSLAAGQETQYF. This chain joins TRBV5-1 and TRBJ2-5, with D possibly TRBD1 on 5 matching bases. The V gene's germline CDR1 is SGHRS and CDR2 YFSETQ. Trimming cost V 0 bases and J 2 bases, with 8 bases left between them. This CDR3 spans 14 amino acids.

The V and J genes are TRBV6-5 and TRBJ2-2; D is unresolved. This CDR3 contains 14 residues. CDR1 is MNHEY, CDR2 SVGAGI, per germline. Trimming removed 0 bases from V and 4 bases from J, with 6 bases in between. CDR3 region: CASSYSFPTGELFF. As DNA, the CDR3 is TGTGCCAGCAGTTACTCGTTCCCCACCGGGGAGCTGTTTTTT.

The chain employs TRBV18 and TRBJ1-2; D gene uncertain. V lost 3 bases and J 3 bases, leaving 17 bases between the germline ends. Germline V gives CDR1 KGHSH, CDR2 LQKENI. This CDR3 has 16 residues. The CDR3 sequence: CASSPAVSVDHYGYTF. The CDR3 nucleotides read TGTGCCAGCTCACCCGCCGTTTCGGTAGACCACTATGGCTACACCTTC.

The chain recombines TRBV10-3 with TRBJ1-4; 7 bases are a match to TRBD1. Germline V gives CDR1 ENHRY, CDR2 SYGVKD. V shed 11 bases and J 6 bases; nucleotides not matched to a gene: 9. CDR3 length: 13 residues. The CDR3 DNA sequence: TGTGCCTCCAGGGGGGTTATAGATGAAAAACTGTTTTTT. It codes for CASRGVIDEKLFF.

V is TRBV10-2 and J is TRBJ2-2; 7 bases are shared with TRBD1. In germline, CDR1 is WSHSY, CDR2 SAAADI. This CDR3 is 15 amino acids long. V gave up 3 bases and J gave up 5 bases; unmatched junction bases: 6. For the CDR3, the DNA is TGCGCCAGCAGTGACGCAGGGGGTCCTACCGGGGAGCTGTTTTTT. Residues: CASSDAGGPTGELFF.

The chain joins TRBV5-1 to TRBJ2-1; maybe TRBD2 (6 bases). Germline loops: CDR1 SGHRS, CDR2 YFSETQ. V lost 2 bases and J lost 0, with 15 bases in between. This CDR3 comprises 17 residues. Here the CDR3 DNA reads TGCGCCAGCAGCTTCTTTTCGACGGGACTCTCCTACAATGAGCAGTTCTTC. The encoded protein is CASSFFSTGLSYNEQFF. Variable domain in full (rest from reference TRBV5-1 and TRBJ2-1): KAGVTQTPRYLIKTRGQQVTLSCSPISGHRSVSWYQQTPGQGLQFLFEYFSETQRNKGNFPGRFSGRQFSNSRSEMNVSTLELGDSALYLCASSFFSTGLSYNEQFFGPGTRLTVL.